This T cell receptor beta chain was sequenced during a study of shared clonotypes between healthy human individuals. Study-level points and caveats: The sole specimen, blood, was sampled, and tissue repertoires likely differ.

Details on this clone: Its specificity is unknown.

Trimming removed 7 bases at V and 1 base at J, with 8 bases between. Germline lookup yields CDR1 MDHEN and CDR2 SYDVKM. The CDR3 runs 14 residues. Splitting of each subset's genomic DNA was done evenly across several immunoSEQ plates. This table comes from immunoSEQ multiplex PCR, and its TCRdb copy is limited to in-frame clones, with some not included. Of about 480,000 clones in the sample, 75% to 80% were seen once. Sequenced: PBMCs. The genes are TRBV28 and TRBJ2-6; D gene ambiguous. The clonotype originates from a woman in her thirties or forties in good health. Some clones in this sample may be carry-over from other donors' samples. The DNA for the CDR3 is TGTGCCAGCAAACTAACATCTGGGGCCAACGTCCTGACTTTC. It yields the protein CASKLTSGANVLTF.